The table lists the clone carrying this TCR beta chain with a count of one. The antigen is unknown. The sample comes from a study of blood T cells in healthy people across ages. About the research overall: Template switching captured about one barcoded beta molecule per two T cells. Study outcomes and limitations: Relative to aged donors, long-lived donors carried more naive CD4+ cells and displayed higher diversity.

With a J-beta primer mix and a sample-barcoded 5' primer, a second PCR ran about 7 to 11 cycles. TCRdb re-called the 5' RACE reads with MiXCR, one entry per CDR3 protein. The profile shows over 750,000 distinct CDR3 sequences, 20% to 25% of them singletons. The V gene lost 4 bases and the J gene lost 6 bases, with 13 bases spanning the gap. Germline V lookup: CDR1 SGHDT, CDR2 YYEEEE. The CDR3 spans 13 residues. These sequences were also reported in another study, on T cells of mothers and their children.

Sequencing input: blood. V usage is TRBV5-6 and J usage is TRBJ1-2; D perhaps matches TRBD1 (5 bases). This TCR was sampled from a boy younger than 18 in good health. CDR3 loop: CASSVQGLDGYTF. CDR3 sequence (DNA): TGTGCCAGCAGCGTGCAGGGATTAGATGGCTACACCTTC.